This TCR beta chain was recorded in a study of human T cells and chemical hapten exposure. Whole-study context: Diphenylcyclopropenone was administered weekly to the scalp of patients throughout the roughly 23-week study.

This clonotype was observed at least ten times. The antigen remains undetermined. Points from the study as a whole: Sensitizing to DPC left TCRs with a frequency above 1 in 1000 unaltered.

TCRdb ran MiXCR on the RACE reads and lists one entry per CDR3 protein. Of a few hundred thousand distinct CDR3 sequences in the sample, about 6% were seen once. The time point here: patch test 2, 6 weeks after DPC sensitization. Treatment in this sample: therapeutic diphenylcyclopropenone sensitization with weekly scalp DPC. Sequencing used whole blood, obtained in connection with sensitization to the hapten diphenylcyclopropenone (DPC). The sequence came from a woman younger than 30 with alopecia areata. Some clones in this sample may be carry-over from other donors' samples.

CDR3 protein: CASSLGAGMNTEAFF. CDR3 sequence (DNA): TGTGCCAGCAGCTTAGGGGCAGGAATGAACACTGAAGCTTTCTTT. This sequence joins TRBV7-2 and TRBJ1-1; D remains ambiguous. The CDR3 consists of 15 residues. From germline, CDR1 is SGHTA and CDR2 FQGNSA. Trimming left V 1 base short and J 0 bases short, with 9 bases between.